This T cell receptor beta chain is from a study of CD8+CD57+ T cells in acquired aplastic anemia. About the study: Recorded DNA amounts for sorted CD4+ and CD8+ cells had an average of approximately 3 ug. General study findings and limits: Found in both controls and patients were almost 30 CD8+ CDR3 sequences.

Patients who underwent sequencing had shown CD8+CD57+ cell expansion by flow cytometry. All patients had severe acquired aplastic anemia. No therapy was given to patients before blood sampling. This clonotype was observed a few times. Its cognate antigen is unknown. Genomic DNA, the template, was used for profiling of the TCR beta VDJ and CDR3. In TCRdb, the reads were re-called with MiXCR into one record per CDR3 protein. Seen here are about 200,000 distinct CDR3 sequences, 60% to 80% observed once, and the top ten hold roughly 50%. This CDR3 region has 14 residues. CDR1 KGHDR and CDR2 SFDVKD come from the germline V gene. Trimming took off 4 bases at V and 4 bases at J, with 12 bases between the two ends.

This receptor was identified in a human donor with aplastic anemia. Sequences were obtained from sorted CD4+, CD8+, or CD8+CD57+ T cells (not recorded which) from PBMCs. The chain combines TRBV24-1 with TRBJ1-2; TRBD1 might be the D (5 bases). The DNA for the CDR3 is TGTGCCACCAGTGAGGCCAGACAGTCCTATGGCTACACCTTC. The encoded protein is CATSEARQSYGYTF.